The 16 T cell receptor beta chains listed next were all sequenced from one sample in a study of circulating CD8 cells and anti-PD-1 response in melanoma. From live CD3+CD8+TCRalphabeta+ cells, four PD-1 and/or TIGIT subsets were sorted. Each library started from about 15 ng of total RNA using the QIAseq Immune Repertoire TCR panel. TCRdb used MiXCR to reprocess the reads, holding one entry per CDR3 protein. The table has about 870 distinct CDR3 sequences, under 6.5% seen once. Sequencing was performed on CD8+ T cells from PBMCs, taken at baseline or after one month of anti-PD-1 therapy (not recorded which). The receptors here all came from a human donor with melanoma.

This clonotype rates as medium-sized. The CDR3 protein is CSVGTSGYEQYF. The CDR3 region has the DNA TGCAGCGTTGGGACTAGCGGCTACGAGCAGTACTTC. J is TRBJ2-7 and V is TRBV29-1, with 10 bases lining up with TRBD2. The V gene's germline CDR1 is SQVTM and CDR2 ANQGSEA. The CDR3 is 12 amino acids. The V segment lost 4 bases and the J segment 3 bases; nucleotides outside the gene matches: 0.

The chain uses TRBV20-1 and TRBJ2-5, with 7 bases fitting TRBD2. Trimming removed 5 bases from V and 1 base from J; junction bases left unmatched: 22. Germline V lookup: CDR1 DFQATT, CDR2 SNEGSKA (reference sequence). The CDR3 consists of 19 residues. Written as DNA, the CDR3 is TGCAGTGCTTACGGAATGACTAGCTCCTTACACCCCCCCCAAGAGACCCAGTACTTC. Protein sequence: CSAYGMTSSLHPPQETQYF.

By share, this clonotype counts as large. The chain employs TRBV27 and TRBJ2-7; D gene ambiguous. The CDR3 runs to 10 residues. CDR1 is MNHEY, CDR2 SMNVEV, per germline (reference sequence). V was pared by 9 bases and J by 1 base, with 4 bases between. This chain's CDR3 is CASASYEQYF. CDR3 bases: TGTGCCAGTGCTTCCTACGAGCAGTACTTC.

Relative to its sample, this clonotype is medium-sized. The CDR3: CASSSGAYEQYF. CDR3 nucleotides: TGCGCCAGCAGCTCAGGGGCCTACGAGCAGTACTTC. The chain joins TRBV5-1 to TRBJ2-7; perhaps TRBD1 as D (6 bases). The V end lost 3 bases, the J end lost 2 bases, and 6 bases lay between the germline ends. CDR3 length: 12 amino acids. The germline V gene has CDR1 SGHRS and CDR2 YFSETQ.

About this clonotype itself: Just one base apart from a much larger clone, this may be a read error. The rearrangement uses TRBV25-1 and TRBJ2-1; possibly TRBD2 for D (6 bases). The CDR3 sequence is 15 residues long. With 2 bases removed from V and 4 bases from J, the gap between germline ends came to 12 bases. In germline, CDR1 is MGHDK, CDR2 SYGVNS. CDR3 protein: CASSEGTGVYNEQFF. For the CDR3, the DNA is TGTGCCAGCAGTGAAGGGACTGGCGTATACAATGAGCAGTTCTTC.

This clonotype is labeled as large. This chain connects TRBV2 to TRBJ2-5; D uncertain. CDR3 length: 14 amino acids. V gave up 1 base and J gave up 1 base, with 7 bases separating them. CDR1 and CDR2 (germline): SNHLY, FYNNEI. CDR3 coding DNA: TGTGCCAGCAGTGAAGATAGGAGCCAAGAGACCCAGTACTTC. Protein product: CASSEDRSQETQYF.

By sample fraction, this clonotype is large (0.1 to 1%). J is TRBJ2-7 and V is TRBV2; D is unclear. Between the trimmed V and J ends, which lost 4 bases and 4 bases, there was a span of 14 bases. Per germline, CDR1 SNHLY and CDR2 FYNNEI. This CDR3 is 14 amino acids long. CDR3 amino acids: CASSVRDKLYEQYF. The CDR3 bases are TGTGCCAGCAGTGTTCGAGACAAGCTTTACGAGCAGTACTTC.

This clonotype counts as large. This sequence joins TRBV27 and TRBJ2-2; D remains ambiguous. Trimming took 3 bases from V and 1 from J, leaving 6 bases between them. The CDR3 length is 14 residues. The germline CDR1 and CDR2 sequences are MNHEY and SMNVEV (reference sequence). CDR3 sequence reads: CASSFFVNTGELFF. The DNA for the CDR3 is TGTGCCAGCAGTTTTTTCGTGAACACCGGGGAGCTGTTTTTT.

In this sample, this clonotype is medium-sized. The chain links TRBV6-5 to TRBJ2-2; possible D gene TRBD1, 5 bases. In germline, CDR1 is MNHEY, CDR2 SVGAGI. CDR3 length equals 13 residues. V lost 0 bases and J 7 bases, leaving 6 bases between the germline ends. The CDR3 here is CASSYSRGGELFF. For the CDR3, the DNA is TGTGCCAGCAGTTACTCTAGGGGCGGGGAGCTGTTTTTT.

This clonotype is large (0.1 to 1%) in the sample. This sequence joins TRBV20-1 and TRBJ2-7, with D perhaps TRBD1 (6 bases). In germline, CDR1 is DFQATT, CDR2 SNEGSKA (reference sequence). V was clipped by 4 bases and J by 1 base, with 11 bases between them. The CDR3 consists of 13 residues. CDR3: CSANRERSYEQYF. In nucleotides, the CDR3 is TGCAGTGCTAACAGGGAACGGTCCTACGAGCAGTACTTC.

This clonotype is termed large. This chain joins TRBV20-1 and TRBJ2-1; perhaps TRBD2 as D (6 bases). Germline V lookup: CDR1 DFQATT, CDR2 SNEGSKA (reference sequence). Between the trimmed V and J ends, which lost 5 bases and 4 bases, there was a span of 15 bases. This CDR3 comprises 14 residues. This CDR3 reads CSAGGEDAYNEQFF. The CDR3 DNA sequence: TGCAGTGCTGGAGGGGAGGACGCTTACAATGAGCAGTTCTTC.

Sample share makes this clonotype large. The chain's CDR3 is CASSLYAGRETQYF. Written as DNA, the CDR3 is TGTGCCAGCAGTTTATACGCGGGGCGGGAGACCCAGTACTTC. The chain uses TRBV27 and TRBJ2-5; perhaps TRBD2 as D (6 bases). The CDR3 length is 14 residues. CDR1 MNHEY and CDR2 SMNVEV come from the germline V gene (reference sequence). Trimming shortened V by 1 base and J by 5 bases, and 11 bases separated the two germline ends.

This clonotype qualifies as large. The chain links TRBV29-1 to TRBJ2-5; D gene ambiguous. Trimming stripped 3 bases from V and 0 bases from J, with 11 bases between. The V gene's germline CDR1 is SQVTM and CDR2 ANQGSEA. This CDR3 has 14 amino acids. CDR3 region: CSVDDGGYQETQYF. The CDR3 bases are TGCAGCGTTGACGACGGCGGTTACCAAGAGACCCAGTACTTC. The whole variable domain, filled in from reference TRBV29-1 and TRBJ2-5, reads SAVISQKPSRDICQRGTSLTIQCQVDSQVTMMFWYRQQPGQSLTLIATANQGSEATYESGFVIDKFPISRPNLTFSTLTVSNMSPEDSSIYLCSVDDGGYQETQYFGPGTRLLVL.

This clonotype is labeled large (0.1 to 1%). The gene calls are TRBV25-1 and TRBJ1-1; no firm D call. CDR1 and CDR2 from the germline V gene are MGHDK and SYGVNS. This CDR3 spans 12 amino acids. Trimming cost V 0 bases and J 11 bases, with 10 bases left between them. The DNA for the CDR3 is TGTGCCAGCAGTGAATACTTAGATAAGGCTTTCTTT. Its translation is CASSEYLDKAFF.

This CDR3 is CASSPTTGTYEQYF. CDR3 nucleotides: TGTGCCAGTAGTCCCACGACAGGGACGTACGAGCAGTACTTC. J is TRBJ2-7 and V is TRBV19, with TRBD1 matching 7 bases. CDR3 length: 14 residues. After removal of 5 bases from V and 4 bases from J, the junction contained 8 bases not matched to a gene. The germline gives CDR1 LNHDA, CDR2 SQIVND (reference sequence). The full variable domain, its missing parts supplied by reference TRBV19 and TRBJ2-7, is DGGITQSPKYLFRKEGQNVTLSCEQNLNHDAMYWYRQDPGQGLRLIYYSQIVNDFQKGDIAEGYSVSREKKESFPLTVTSAQKNPTAFYLCASSPTTGTYEQYFGPGTRLTVT.

This clonotype is labeled as medium-sized. This sequence joins TRBV30 and TRBJ1-2; the match to TRBD1 covers 10 bases. CDR1 GTSNPN and CDR2 SVGIG come from the germline V gene (reference sequence). There are 14 residues in the CDR3. Losses at the gene ends were 5 bases for V and 7 bases for J; bases not matched to a gene: 10. The CDR3: CAWVRDRGLAGYTF. The CDR3 nucleotides read TGTGCCTGGGTCCGGGACAGGGGACTGGCTGGCTACACCTTC.